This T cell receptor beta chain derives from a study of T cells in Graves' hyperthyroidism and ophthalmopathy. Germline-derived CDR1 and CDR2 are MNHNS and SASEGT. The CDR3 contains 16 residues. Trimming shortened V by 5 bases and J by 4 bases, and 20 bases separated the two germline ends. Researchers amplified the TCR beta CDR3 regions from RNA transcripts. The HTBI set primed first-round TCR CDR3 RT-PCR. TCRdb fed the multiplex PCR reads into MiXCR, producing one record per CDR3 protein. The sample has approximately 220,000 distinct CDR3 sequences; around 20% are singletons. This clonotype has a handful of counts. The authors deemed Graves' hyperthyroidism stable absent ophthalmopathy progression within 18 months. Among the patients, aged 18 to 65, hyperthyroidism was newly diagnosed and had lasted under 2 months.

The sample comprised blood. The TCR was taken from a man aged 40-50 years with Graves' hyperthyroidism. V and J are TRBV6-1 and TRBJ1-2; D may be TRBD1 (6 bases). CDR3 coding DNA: TGTGCCAGCAGTTATACGCAAATTGGGGGCGGCTATGGCTACACCTTC. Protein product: CASSYTQIGGGYGYTF.